The source of this T cell receptor beta chain is a study of graft-versus-host responses after intestinal transplantation. Study information: Each of the recipients got a multivisceral, liver-intestinal, or isolated intestinal transplant. All of the recipients had induction that used anti-thymocyte globulin, then tacrolimus and steroids for 2 to 3 years.

Study conclusions and caveats: Recipient marrow contained GvH clones, some of which appeared first in ileum or blood. Association was observed between peak circulating GvH clone levels and early post-transplant HvG declines.

Concerning this clone itself: Antigen: not known.

The CDR3 extends over 14 amino acids. Trimming removed 3 bases at V and 7 bases at J, with 13 bases between. Germline V lookup: CDR1 MNHNS, CDR2 SASEGT. The method was immunoSEQ multiplex PCR; TCRdb's version includes in-frame clones alone and lacks a portion of them. The sample lists about 130,000 clones; 85% to 95% were seen once. This chain joins TRBV6-1 and TRBJ2-4; possibly TRBD1 or TRBD2 for D (7 bases each). This TCR was recovered from a human donor who received an intestinal transplant. The sample in question was unstimulated CD4+ T cells sorted from spleen or lymph node cells, obtained before intestinal transplant. This CDR3 is CASSDRQGGNIQYF. The DNA for the CDR3 is TGTGCCAGCAGTGATAGGCAGGGGGGGAACATTCAGTACTTC.